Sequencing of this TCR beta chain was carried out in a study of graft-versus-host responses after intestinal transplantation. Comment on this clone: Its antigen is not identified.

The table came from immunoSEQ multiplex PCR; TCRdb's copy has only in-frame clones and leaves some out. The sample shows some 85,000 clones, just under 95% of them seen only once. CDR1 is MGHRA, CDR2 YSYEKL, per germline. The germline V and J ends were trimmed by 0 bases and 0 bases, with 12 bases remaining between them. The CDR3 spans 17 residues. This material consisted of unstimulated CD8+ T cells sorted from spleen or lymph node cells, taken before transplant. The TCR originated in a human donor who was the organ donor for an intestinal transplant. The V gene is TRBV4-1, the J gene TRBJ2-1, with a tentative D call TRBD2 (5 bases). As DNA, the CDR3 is TGCGCCAGCAGCCAAGATAGAGGACTCCACTCCTACAATGAGCAGTTCTTC. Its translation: CASSQDRGLHSYNEQFF.